A single TCR beta chain is shown here with its context. This sample is drawn from a study of blood T cell repertoires in COVID-19. Original handling: Nucleated cell counts were estimated from reference gene primer amplification. Only in-frame clones appear in the TCRdb table, and some are missing; sequencing was by immunoSEQ multiplex PCR. The V and J calls and the clone size are those of that table, but D and trimming were determined from the DNA. The table records some 220,000 clones, around 84% of them present only once. Input material: peripheral blood. This receptor was identified in a woman in her sixties or seventies who had recovered from COVID-19.

The CDR3 loop reads CASSIGGAGGLPLHF. In DNA form, the CDR3 reads TGTGCCAGTAGTATAGGAGGGGCAGGGGGCCTACCCCTCCACTTT. The J gene is TRBJ1-6, the V gene TRBV19; TRBD1 matches 8 bases. This CDR3 has 15 amino acids. Germline CDR1 and CDR2: LNHDA and SQIVND (reference sequence). The V and J ends lost 1 base and 12 bases, in that order; junction bases with no gene match: 8.